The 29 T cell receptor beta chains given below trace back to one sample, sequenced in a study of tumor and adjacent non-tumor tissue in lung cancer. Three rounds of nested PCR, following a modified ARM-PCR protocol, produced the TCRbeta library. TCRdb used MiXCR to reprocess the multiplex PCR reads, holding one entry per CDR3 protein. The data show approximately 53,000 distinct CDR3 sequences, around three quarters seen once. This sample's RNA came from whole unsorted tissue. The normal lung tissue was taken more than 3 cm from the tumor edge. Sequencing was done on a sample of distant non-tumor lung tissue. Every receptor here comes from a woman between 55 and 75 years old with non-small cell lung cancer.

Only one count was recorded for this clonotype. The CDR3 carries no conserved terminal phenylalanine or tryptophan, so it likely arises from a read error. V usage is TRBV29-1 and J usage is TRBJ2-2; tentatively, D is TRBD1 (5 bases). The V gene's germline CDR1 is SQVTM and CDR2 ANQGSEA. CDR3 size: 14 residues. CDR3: CSLDWQGATGELFV. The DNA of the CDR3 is TGCAGCCTTGATTGGCAAGGGGCAACCGGGGAGCTGTTTGTT.

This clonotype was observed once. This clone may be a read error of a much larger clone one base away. CDR3 DNA: TGTGCCAGCAGTTATTCCACAGGGTTGGGCGGTGTCTACACCTTC. It codes for CASSYSTGLGGVYTF. J is TRBJ1-2 and V is TRBV6-6, with a possible D match to TRBD1 (6 bases). The CDR3 length is 15 residues. Trimming pared 3 bases from V and 10 bases from J, leaving 21 bases between. From germline, CDR1 is MNHNY and CDR2 SVGAGI (reference sequence).

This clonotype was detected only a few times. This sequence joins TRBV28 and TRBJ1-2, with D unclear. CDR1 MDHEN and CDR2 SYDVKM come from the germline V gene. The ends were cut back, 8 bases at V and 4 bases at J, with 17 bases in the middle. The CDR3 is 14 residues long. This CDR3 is CASGTQAGSYGYTF. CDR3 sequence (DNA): TGTGCCAGCGGCACCCAAGCGGGCAGCTATGGCTACACCTTC.

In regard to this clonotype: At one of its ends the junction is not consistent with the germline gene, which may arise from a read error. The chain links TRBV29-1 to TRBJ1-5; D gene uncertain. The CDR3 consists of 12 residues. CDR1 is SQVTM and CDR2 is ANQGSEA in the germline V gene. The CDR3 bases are TGCAGCGTTACCGACATTTATCAGCCCCAGCATTTC. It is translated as CSVTDIYQPQHF.

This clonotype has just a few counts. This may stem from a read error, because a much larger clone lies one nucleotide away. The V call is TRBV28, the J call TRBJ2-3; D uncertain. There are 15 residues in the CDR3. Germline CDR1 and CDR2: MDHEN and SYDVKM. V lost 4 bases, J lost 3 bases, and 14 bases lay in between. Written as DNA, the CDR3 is TGTGCCAGCAGTTCACCCCCCGGCTTGACAGATACGCAGTATTTT. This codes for CASSSPPGLTDTQYF.

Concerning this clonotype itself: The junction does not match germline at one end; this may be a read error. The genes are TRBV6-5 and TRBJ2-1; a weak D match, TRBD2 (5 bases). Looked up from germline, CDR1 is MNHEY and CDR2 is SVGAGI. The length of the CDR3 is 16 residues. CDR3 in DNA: TGTGCCAACAGTTACTCGGAGGATAGGGCTTACAATGAGCAGTTCTTC. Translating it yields CANSYSEDRAYNEQFF.

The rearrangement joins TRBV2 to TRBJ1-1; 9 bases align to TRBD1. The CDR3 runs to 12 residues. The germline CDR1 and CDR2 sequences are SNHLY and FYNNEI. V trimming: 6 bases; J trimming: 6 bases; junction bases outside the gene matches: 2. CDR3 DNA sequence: TGTGCCAGCAGCCGGACAGGGGCTGAAGCTTTCTTT. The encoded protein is CASSRTGAEAFF.

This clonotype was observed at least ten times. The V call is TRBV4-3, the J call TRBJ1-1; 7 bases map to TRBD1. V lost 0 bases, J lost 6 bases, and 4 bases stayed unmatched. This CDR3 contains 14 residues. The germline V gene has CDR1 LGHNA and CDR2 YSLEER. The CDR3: CASSQDSQGAEAFF. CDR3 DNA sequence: TGCGCCAGCAGCCAAGATTCCCAGGGGGCTGAAGCTTTCTTT.

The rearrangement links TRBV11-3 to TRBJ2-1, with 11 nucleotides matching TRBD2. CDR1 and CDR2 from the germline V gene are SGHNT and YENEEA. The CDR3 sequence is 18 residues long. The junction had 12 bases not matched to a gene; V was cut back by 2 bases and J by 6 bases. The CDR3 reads CASSLQVSRLAGGNEQFF. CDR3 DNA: TGTGCCAGCAGCTTACAAGTTTCGCGGCTAGCGGGGGGCAATGAGCAGTTCTTC.

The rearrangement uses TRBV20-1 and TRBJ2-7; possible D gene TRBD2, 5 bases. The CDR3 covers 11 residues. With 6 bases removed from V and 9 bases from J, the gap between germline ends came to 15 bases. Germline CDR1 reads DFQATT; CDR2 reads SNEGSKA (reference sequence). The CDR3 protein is CSAEDGIGQYF. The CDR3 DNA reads TGCAGTGCCGAGGACGGGATAGGGCAGTACTTC.

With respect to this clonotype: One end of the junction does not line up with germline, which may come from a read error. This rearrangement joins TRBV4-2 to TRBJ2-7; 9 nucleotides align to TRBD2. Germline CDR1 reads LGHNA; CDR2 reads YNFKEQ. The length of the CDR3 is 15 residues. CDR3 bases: TGTGCCAGCAGTCCCGCGGCTAGCGGGACCTACGAGCAGTATTTC. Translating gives CASSPAASGTYEQYF.

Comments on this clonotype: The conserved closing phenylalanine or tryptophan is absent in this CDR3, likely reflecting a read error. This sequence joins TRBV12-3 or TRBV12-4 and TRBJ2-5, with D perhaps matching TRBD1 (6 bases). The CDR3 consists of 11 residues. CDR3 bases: TGTGTCAGCACCCAGGGGGAGACCCAGTACATC. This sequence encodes CVSTQGETQYI.

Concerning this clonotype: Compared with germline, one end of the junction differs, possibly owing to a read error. The CDR3 is CANSLASADQRKETQYF. The CDR3 region has the DNA TGTGCCAACAGTTTAGCGTCGGCAGACCAAAGGAAAGAGACCCAATACTTC. V and J are TRBV28 and TRBJ2-5; D may be TRBD2 (5 bases). This CDR3 has 17 residues. Germline values: CDR1 MDHEN, CDR2 SYDVKM. The entire variable domain, with the rest obtained from reference TRBV28 and TRBJ2-5, is as follows: DVKVTQSSRYLVKRTGEKVFLECVQDMDHENMFWYRQDPGLGLRLIYFSYDVKMKEKGDIPEGYSVSREKKERFSLILESASTNQTSMYLCANSLASADQRKETQYFGPGTRLLVL.

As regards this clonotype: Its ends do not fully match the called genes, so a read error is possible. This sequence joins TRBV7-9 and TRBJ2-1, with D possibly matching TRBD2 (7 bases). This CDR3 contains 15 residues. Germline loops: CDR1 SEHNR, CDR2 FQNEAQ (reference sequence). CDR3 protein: CASTGGTWRDNEQSF. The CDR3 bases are TGTGCCAGCACCGGGGGGACATGGAGGGACAATGAGCAGTCCTTC.

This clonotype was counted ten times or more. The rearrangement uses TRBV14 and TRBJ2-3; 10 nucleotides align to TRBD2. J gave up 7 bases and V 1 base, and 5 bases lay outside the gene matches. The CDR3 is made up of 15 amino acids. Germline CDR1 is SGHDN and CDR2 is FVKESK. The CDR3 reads CASSQGTSGVNTQYF. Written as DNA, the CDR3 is TGTGCCAGCAGCCAAGGGACTAGCGGTGTGAATACGCAGTATTTT.

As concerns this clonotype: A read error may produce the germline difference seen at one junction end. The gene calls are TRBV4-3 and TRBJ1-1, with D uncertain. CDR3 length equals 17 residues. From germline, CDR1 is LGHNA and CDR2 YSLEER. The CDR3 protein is CASSRGWGVEPNTEATF. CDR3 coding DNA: TGCGCCAGCAGCCGCGGGTGGGGTGTCGAACCGAACACTGAAGCTACCTTT.

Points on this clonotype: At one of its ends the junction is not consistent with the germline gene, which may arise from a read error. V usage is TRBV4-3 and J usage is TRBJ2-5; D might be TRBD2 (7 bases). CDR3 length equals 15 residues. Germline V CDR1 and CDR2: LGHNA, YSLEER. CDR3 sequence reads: CATTSAWSSGESQYF. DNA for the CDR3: TGCGCCACTACTAGCGCGTGGAGCTCAGGGGAGAGCCAGTACTTC.

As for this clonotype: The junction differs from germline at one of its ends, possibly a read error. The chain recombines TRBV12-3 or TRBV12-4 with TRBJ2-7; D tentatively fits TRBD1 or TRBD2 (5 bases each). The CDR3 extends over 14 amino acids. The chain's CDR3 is CASPWKRGRYEQYF. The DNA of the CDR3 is TGCGCCAGCCCGTGGAAGAGGGGACGCTACGAGCAGTACTTC.

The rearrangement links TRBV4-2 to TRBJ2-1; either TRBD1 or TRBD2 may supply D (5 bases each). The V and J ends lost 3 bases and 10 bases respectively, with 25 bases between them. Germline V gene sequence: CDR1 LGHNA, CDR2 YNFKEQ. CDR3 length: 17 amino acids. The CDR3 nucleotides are TGTGCCAGCAGCCAGAAACTATTGGGGGATAACCGGGTGGAGCAGTTCTTC. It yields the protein CASSQKLLGDNRVEQFF.

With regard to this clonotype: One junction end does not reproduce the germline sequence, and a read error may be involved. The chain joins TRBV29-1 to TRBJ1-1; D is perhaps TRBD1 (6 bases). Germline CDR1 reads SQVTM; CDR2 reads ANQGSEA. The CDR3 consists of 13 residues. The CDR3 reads CSVEPHGGAESFF. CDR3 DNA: TGCAGCGTCGAACCTCATGGGGGCGCTGAATCTTTCTTT.

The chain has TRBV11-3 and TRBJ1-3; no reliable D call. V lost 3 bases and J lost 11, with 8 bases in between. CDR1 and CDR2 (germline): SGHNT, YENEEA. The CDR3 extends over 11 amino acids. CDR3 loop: CASSLEDAIYF. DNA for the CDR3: TGTGCCAGCAGCTTGGAGGACGCCATATATTTT.

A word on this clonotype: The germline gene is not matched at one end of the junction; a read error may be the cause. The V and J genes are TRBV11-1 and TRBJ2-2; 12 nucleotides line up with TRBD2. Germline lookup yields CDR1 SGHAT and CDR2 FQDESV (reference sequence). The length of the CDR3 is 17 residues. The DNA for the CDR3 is TGTGCCAGCAGCCCGCGACTAGCGGGAGTATCCACCAGGGAACTGTTTTTT. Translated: CASSPRLAGVSTRELFF. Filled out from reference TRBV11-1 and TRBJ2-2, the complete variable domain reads EAEVAQSPRYKITEKSQAVAFWCDPISGHATLYWYRQILGQGPELLVQFQDESVVDDSQLPKDRFSAERLKGVDSTLKIQPAELGDSAMYLCASSPRLAGVSTRELFFGEGSRLTVL.

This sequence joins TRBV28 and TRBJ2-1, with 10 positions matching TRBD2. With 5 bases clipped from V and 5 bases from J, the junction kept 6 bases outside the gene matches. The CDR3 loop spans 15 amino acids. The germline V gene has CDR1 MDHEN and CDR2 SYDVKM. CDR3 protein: CASSLTSGKNNEQFF. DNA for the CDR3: TGTGCCAGCAGTCTAACTAGCGGGAAAAACAATGAGCAGTTCTTC.

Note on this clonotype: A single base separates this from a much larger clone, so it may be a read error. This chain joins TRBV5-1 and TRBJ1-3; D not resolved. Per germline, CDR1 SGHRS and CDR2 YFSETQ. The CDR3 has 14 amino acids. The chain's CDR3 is CASSLTDPGNTLYF. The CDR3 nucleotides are TGCGCCAGCAGCTTGACAGACCCTGGAAACACCTTATATTTT.

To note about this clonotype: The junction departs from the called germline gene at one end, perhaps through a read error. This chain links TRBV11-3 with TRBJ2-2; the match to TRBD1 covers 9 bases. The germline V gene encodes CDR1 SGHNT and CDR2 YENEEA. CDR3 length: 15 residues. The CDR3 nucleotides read TGCGCCAGCAGTCCCCGGACAGGGGTCACCGGGGAGCTGTTTTTT. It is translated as CASSPRTGVTGELFF.

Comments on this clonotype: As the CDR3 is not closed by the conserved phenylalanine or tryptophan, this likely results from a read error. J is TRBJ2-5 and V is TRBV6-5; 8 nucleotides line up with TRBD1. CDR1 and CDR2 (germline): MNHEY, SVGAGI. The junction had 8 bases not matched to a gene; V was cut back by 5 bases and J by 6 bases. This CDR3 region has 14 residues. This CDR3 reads CASSHTGGQKTQYV. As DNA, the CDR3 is TGTGCCAGCAGTCATACAGGGGGTCAAAAGACCCAGTACGTC.

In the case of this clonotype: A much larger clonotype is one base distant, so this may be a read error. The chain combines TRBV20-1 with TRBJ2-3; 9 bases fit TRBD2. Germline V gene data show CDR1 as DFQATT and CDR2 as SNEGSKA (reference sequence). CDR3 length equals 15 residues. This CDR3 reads CSTRVIAGGTDTQYF. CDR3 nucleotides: TGCAGTACTAGAGTCATAGCGGGGGGCACAGATACGCAGTATTTT.

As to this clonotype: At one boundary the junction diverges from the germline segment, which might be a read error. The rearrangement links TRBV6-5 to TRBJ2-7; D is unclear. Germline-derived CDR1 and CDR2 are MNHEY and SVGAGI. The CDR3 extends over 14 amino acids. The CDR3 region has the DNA TGTGCCAGCAGTTACAATACGAGCAGGCCCGAGCAGTATTTC. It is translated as CASSYNTSRPEQYF.

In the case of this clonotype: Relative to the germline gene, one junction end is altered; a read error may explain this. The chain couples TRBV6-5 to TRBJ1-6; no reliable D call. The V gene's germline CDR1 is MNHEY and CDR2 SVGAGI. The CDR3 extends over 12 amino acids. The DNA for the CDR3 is TGTGCCAGCCCCGGGAAATGTTCACCCCTCCGCTTT. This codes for CASPGKCSPLRF.